Listed below are T cell receptor beta chains from one sample, sequenced in a study of T cells after somatic rescue of genetic block. Some clones are missing from TCRdb's copy, which holds only in-frame ones; the method was immunoSEQ multiplex PCR. This table has roughly 120,000 clones, just over 90% appearing once. Sequencing was done on a sample of peripheral blood mononuclear cells (PBMCs). Receptors were obtained from a young woman. Each CDR3 is given with its conserved first and last residue. D genes are given only for firm matches. Clone size is given for some rows only: seen once, a few or many times, or a class if the clone is expanded.

abundance: .
v_gene: TRBV6-5
d_gene: .
j_gene: TRBJ2-1
len: 15
CDR3nt: TGTGCCAGCAGTTACCTTGGGGGTACCTACAATGAGCAGTTCTTC
CDR3aa: CASSYLGGTYNEQFF

abundance: .
v_gene: TRBV6-6
d_gene: .
j_gene: TRBJ2-3
len: 12
CDR3nt: TGTGCCAGCACATTGAGGGGAGATACGCAGTATTTT
CDR3aa: CASTLRGDTQYF

abundance: .
v_gene: TRBV5-8
d_gene: TRBD2
j_gene: TRBJ2-5
len: 19
CDR3nt: TGTGCCAGCAGCGTGGGAAGGCGGCTAGCGGGGGGGATCCAAGAGACCCAGTACTTC
CDR3aa: CASSVGRRLAGGIQETQYF

abundance: .
v_gene: TRBV4-2
d_gene: TRBD1
j_gene: TRBJ2-5
len: 16
CDR3nt: TGTGCCAGCAGCCCATCCGGAATTACAGGGGACGAGACCCAGTACTTC
CDR3aa: CASSPSGITGDETQYF

abundance: .
v_gene: TRBV27
d_gene: TRBD1
j_gene: TRBJ2-7
len: 16
CDR3nt: TGTGCCAGCAGTTTATCGATTAGGGACAGCATCTACGAGCAGTACTTC
CDR3aa: CASSLSIRDSIYEQYF

abundance: .
v_gene: TRBV10-3
d_gene: .
j_gene: TRBJ2-2
len: 16
CDR3nt: TGTGCCATCAGTGATCAGACTACCAGAAGCACCGGGGAGCTGTTTTTT
CDR3aa: CAISDQTTRSTGELFF

abundance: .
v_gene: TRBV2
d_gene: TRBD1
j_gene: TRBJ1-1
len: 14
CDR3nt: TGTGCCAGCACGCCGGGAACGCGGACAGGTGAAGCTTTCTTT
CDR3aa: CASTPGTRTGEAFF

abundance: once
v_gene: TRBV2
d_gene: .
j_gene: TRBJ2-3
len: 12
CDR3nt: TGTGCCAGCAGTGCCAACAGGGCTCCGCAGTATTTT
CDR3aa: CASSANRAPQYF

abundance: once
v_gene: TRBV9
d_gene: .
j_gene: TRBJ1-5
len: 15
CDR3nt: TGTGCCAGCAGCGTAATAGGGGAACCCAATCAGCCCCAGCATTTT
CDR3aa: CASSVIGEPNQPQHF

abundance: once
v_gene: TRBV2
d_gene: TRBD1
j_gene: TRBJ1-3
len: 16
CDR3nt: TGTGCCAGCTGGGGGATGAAGCGGACAGGGGGGAACACCATATATTTT
CDR3aa: CASWGMKRTGGNTIYF

abundance: .
v_gene: TRBV10-3
d_gene: .
j_gene: TRBJ2-1
len: 17
CDR3nt: TGTGCCATCAGTGAGTCTAGACGGTCCGGAGTCCGCGATGAGCAGTTCTTC
CDR3aa: CAISESRRSGVRDEQFF

abundance: .
v_gene: TRBV5-4
d_gene: TRBD1
j_gene: TRBJ2-7
len: 16
CDR3nt: TGTGCCAGCAGCCGGGGACAGCCGGTCGAAAGCTACGAGCAGTACTTC
CDR3aa: CASSRGQPVESYEQYF

abundance: .
v_gene: TRBV10-3
d_gene: .
j_gene: TRBJ2-1
len: 13
CDR3nt: TGTGCCATCAGTGACCTCCCAAACAATGAGCAGTTCTTC
CDR3aa: CAISDLPNNEQFF

abundance: .
v_gene: TRBV5-1
d_gene: .
j_gene: TRBJ1-5
len: 13
CDR3nt: TGCGCCAGCAGGAATAAACCGGATCAGCCCCAGCATTTT
CDR3aa: CASRNKPDQPQHF